This T cell receptor (beta chain) was captured in a study of patients and donors after allogeneic stem cell transplantation. The table lists this clonotype with a few counts. TCRdb reanalysed the RT-PCR reads using MiXCR and keeps one entry per CDR3 protein. The sample contains about 110,000 distinct CDR3 sequences, around 35% of which appear only once. The sample was blood, either unsorted or a sorted T cell fraction (not recorded which). The origin of this receptor is a human donor who was either an allogeneic HSCT recipient or a stem cell or donor lymphocyte infusion donor (not recorded which). It is not recorded whose cells these are; they may come from a transplant donor.

For the CDR3, the DNA is TGCAGTGCCGGCGGGAGTTCGACAGATACGCAGTATTTT. Amino acids: CSAGGSSTDTQYF. The rearrangement joins TRBV20-1 to TRBJ2-3, with 7 nucleotides matching TRBD2. The CDR3 runs to 13 residues. V dropped 6 bases and J dropped 3; count of bases not matched to a gene: 6. Germline CDR1 is DFQATT and CDR2 is SNEGSKA (reference sequence).